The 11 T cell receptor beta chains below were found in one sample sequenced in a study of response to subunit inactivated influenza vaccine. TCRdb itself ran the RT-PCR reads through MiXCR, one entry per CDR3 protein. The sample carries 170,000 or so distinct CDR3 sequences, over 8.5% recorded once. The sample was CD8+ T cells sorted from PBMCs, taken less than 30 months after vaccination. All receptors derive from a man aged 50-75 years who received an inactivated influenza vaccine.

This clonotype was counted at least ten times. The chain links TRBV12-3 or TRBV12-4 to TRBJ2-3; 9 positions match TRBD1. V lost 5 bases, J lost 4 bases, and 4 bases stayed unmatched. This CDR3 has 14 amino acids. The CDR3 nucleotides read TGTGCCAGCAGTCGGACAGGGGACCCAGATACGCAGTATTTT. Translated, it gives CASSRTGDPDTQYF.

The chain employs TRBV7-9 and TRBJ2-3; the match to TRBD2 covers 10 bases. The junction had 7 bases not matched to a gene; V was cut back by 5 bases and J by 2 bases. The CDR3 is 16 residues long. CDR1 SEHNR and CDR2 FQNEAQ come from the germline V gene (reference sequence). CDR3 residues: CASSPGTSDYTDTQYF. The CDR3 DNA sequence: TGTGCCAGCAGCCCAGGGACTAGCGACTACACAGATACGCAGTATTTT.

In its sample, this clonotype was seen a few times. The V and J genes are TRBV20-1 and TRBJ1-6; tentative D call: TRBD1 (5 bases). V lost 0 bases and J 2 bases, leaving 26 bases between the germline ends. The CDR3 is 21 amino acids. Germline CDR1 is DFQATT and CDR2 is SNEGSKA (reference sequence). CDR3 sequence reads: CSARDIGGVAEERTYNSPLHF. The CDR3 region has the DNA TGCAGTGCTAGAGATATTGGGGGGGTCGCGGAGGAGAGAACCTATAATTCACCCCTCCACTTT.

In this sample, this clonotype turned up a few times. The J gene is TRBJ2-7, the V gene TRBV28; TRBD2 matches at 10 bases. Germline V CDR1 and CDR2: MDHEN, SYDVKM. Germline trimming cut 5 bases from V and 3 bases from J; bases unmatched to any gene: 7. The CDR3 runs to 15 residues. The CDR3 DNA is TGTGCCAGCAGTCCAGATAGCGGGAGGTTCTACGAGCAGTACTTC. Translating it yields CASSPDSGRFYEQYF.

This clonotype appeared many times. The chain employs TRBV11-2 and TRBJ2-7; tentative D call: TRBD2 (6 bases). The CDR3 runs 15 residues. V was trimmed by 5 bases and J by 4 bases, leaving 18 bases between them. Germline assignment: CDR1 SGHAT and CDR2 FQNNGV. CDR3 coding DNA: TGTGCCAGCAGCATGGGGGGTAAAAGGGATTACGAGCAGTACTTC. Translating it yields CASSMGGKRDYEQYF.

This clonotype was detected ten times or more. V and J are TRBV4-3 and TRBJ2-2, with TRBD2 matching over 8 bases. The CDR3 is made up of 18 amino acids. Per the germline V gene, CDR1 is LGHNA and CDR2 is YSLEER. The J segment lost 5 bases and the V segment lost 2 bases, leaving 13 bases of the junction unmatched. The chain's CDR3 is CASSQWSGAGVGTGELFF. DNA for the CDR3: TGCGCCAGCAGCCAATGGTCGGGAGCGGGGGTAGGGACCGGGGAGCTGTTTTTT.

This chain's CDR3 is CASSLWAAYEQYF. CDR3 bases: TGTGCCAGCAGTTTATGGGCCGCCTACGAGCAGTACTTC. This chain connects TRBV12-3 or TRBV12-4 to TRBJ2-7; D gene uncertain. This CDR3 region has 13 residues. The V and J ends lost 2 bases and 2 bases respectively, with 7 bases between them.

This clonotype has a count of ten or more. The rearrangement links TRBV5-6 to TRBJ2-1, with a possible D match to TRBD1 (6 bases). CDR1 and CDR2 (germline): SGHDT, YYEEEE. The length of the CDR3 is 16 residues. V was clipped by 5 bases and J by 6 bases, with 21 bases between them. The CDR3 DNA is TGTGCCAGCAGGCTACTCCGGGACAAGTGGCCCAATGAGCAGTTCTTC. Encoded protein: CASRLLRDKWPNEQFF.

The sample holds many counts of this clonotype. CDR3 nucleotides: TGTGCCAGCAGTTACATCGGAGAGACCCAGTACTTC. This translates into CASSYIGETQYF. The rearrangement uses TRBV6-2 or TRBV6-3 and TRBJ2-5; D is unclear. Germline V CDR1 and CDR2: MNHEY, SVGEGT. CDR3 size: 12 residues. Trimming removed 2 bases from V and 4 bases from J, with 5 bases in between.

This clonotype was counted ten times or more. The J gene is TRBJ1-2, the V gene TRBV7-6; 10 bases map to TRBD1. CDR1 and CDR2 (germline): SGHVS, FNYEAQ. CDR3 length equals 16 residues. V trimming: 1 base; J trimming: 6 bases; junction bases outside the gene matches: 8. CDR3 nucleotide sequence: TGTGCCAGCAGCTTAGGGGGACAGGGGAGGGTGCATGGCTACACCTTC. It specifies CASSLGGQGRVHGYTF.

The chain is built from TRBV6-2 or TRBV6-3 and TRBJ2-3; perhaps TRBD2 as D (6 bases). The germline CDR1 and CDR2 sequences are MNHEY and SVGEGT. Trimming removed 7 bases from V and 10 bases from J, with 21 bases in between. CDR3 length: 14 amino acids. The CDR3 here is CASMGGTSTAPQYF. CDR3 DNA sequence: TGTGCCAGCATGGGCGGGACTTCAACCGCACCGCAGTATTTT.